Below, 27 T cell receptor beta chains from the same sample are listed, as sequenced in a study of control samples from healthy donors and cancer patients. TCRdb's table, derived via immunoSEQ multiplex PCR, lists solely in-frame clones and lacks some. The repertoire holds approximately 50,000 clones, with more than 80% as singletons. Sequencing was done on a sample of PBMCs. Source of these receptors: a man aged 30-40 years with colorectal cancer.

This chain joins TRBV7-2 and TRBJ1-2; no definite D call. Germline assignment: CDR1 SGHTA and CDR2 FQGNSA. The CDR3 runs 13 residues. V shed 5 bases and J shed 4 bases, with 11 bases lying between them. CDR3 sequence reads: CASSPQRAYGYTF. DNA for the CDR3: TGTGCCAGCAGCCCCCAAAGGGCCTATGGCTACACCTTC. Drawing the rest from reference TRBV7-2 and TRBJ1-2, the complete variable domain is GAGVSQSPSNKVTEKGKDVELRCDPISGHTALYWYRQSLGQGLEFLIYFQGNSAPDKSGLPSDRFSAERTGGSVSTLTIQRTQQEDSAVYLCASSPQRAYGYTFGSGTRLTVV.

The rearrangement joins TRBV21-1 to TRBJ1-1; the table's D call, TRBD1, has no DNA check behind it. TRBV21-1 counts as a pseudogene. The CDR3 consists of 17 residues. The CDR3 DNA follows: TGTGCCAGCAGCAAAGCAGCCGGGACAGGCACCGGGCGGAAAACTTTCTTT. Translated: CASSKAAGTGTGRKTFF.

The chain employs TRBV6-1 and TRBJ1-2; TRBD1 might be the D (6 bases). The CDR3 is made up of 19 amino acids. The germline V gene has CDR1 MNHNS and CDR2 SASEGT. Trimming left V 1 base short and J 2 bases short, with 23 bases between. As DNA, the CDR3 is TGTGCCAGCAGTGAAGGCTTGGGCGTGGGACACGGGGGCAACTATGGCTACACCTTC. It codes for CASSEGLGVGHGGNYGYTF.

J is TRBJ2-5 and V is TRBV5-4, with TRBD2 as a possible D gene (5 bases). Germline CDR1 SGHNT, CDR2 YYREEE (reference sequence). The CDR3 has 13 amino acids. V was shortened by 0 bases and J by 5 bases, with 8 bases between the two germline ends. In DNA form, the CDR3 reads TGTGCCAGCAGCTTGGGGCCGGGGGAGACCCAGTACTTC. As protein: CASSLGPGETQYF.

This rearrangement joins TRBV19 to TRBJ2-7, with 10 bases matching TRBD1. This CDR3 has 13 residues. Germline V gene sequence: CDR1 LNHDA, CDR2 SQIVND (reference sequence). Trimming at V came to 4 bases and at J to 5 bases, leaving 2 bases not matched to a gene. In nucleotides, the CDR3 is TGTGCCAGTAGTAGGGGACAGGGGAACGAGCAGTACGTC. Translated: CASSRGQGNEQYV.

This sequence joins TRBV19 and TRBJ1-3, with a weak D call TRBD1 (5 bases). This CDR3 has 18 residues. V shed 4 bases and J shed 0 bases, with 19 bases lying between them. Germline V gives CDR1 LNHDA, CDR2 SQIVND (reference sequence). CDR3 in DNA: TGTGCCAGTAGTACACGCAGCCGTCGGGGGAGCTCTGGAAACACCATATATTTT. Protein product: CASSTRSRRGSSGNTIYF.

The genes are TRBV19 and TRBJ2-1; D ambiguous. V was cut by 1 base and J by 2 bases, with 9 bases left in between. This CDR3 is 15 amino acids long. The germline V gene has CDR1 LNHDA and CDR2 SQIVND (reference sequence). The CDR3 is CASSIVGQAYNEQFF. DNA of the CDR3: TGTGCCAGTAGTATAGTAGGGCAGGCCTACAATGAGCAGTTCTTC.

The CDR3 loop is CASRTGFNEKLFF. For the CDR3, the DNA is TGTGCCAGCAGGACAGGATTTAATGAAAAACTGTTTTTT. V is TRBV7-2 and J is TRBJ1-4; tentative D call: TRBD1 (6 bases). V was pared by 6 bases and J by 4 bases, with 9 bases between. The CDR3 totals 13 residues. Germline CDR1 reads SGHTA; CDR2 reads FQGNSA.

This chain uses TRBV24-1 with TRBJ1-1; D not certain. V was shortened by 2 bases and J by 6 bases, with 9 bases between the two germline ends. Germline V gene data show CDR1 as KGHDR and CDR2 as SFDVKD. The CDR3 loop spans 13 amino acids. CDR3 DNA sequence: TGTGCCACCAGTGATTCCTCTAGGGCTGAAGCTTTCTTT. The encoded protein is CATSDSSRAEAFF.

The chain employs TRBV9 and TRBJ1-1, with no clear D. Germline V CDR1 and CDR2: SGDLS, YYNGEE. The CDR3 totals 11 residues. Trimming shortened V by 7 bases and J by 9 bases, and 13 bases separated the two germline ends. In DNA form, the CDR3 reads TGTGCCAGCGGAGGGAGCGGGAAAGCTTTCTTT. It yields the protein CASGGSGKAFF.

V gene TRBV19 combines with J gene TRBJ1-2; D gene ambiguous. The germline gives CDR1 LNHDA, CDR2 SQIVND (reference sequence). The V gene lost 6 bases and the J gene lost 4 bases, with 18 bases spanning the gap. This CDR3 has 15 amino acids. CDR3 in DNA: TGTGCCAGTAGAGAAACGTCGGCAGGCCGCTATGGCTACACCTTC. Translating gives CASRETSAGRYGYTF.

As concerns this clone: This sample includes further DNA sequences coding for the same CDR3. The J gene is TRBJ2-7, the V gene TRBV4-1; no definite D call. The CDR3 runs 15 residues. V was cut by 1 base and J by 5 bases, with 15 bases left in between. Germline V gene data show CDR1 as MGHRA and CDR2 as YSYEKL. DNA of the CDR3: TGCGCCAGCAGCCAAGTCACCCCGCCAAGCCACGAGCAGTACTTC. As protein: CASSQVTPPSHEQYF.

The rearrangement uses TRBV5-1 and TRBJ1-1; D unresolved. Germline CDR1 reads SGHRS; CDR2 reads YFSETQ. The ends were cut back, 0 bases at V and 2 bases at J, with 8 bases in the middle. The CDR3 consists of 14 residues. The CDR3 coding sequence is TGCGCCAGCAGCTTGGGGCGGGATAACACTGAAGCTTTCTTT. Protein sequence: CASSLGRDNTEAFF. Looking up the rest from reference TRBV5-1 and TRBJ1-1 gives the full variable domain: KAGVTQTPRYLIKTRGQQVTLSCSPISGHRSVSWYQQTPGQGLQFLFEYFSETQRNKGNFPGRFSGRQFSNSRSEMNVSTLELGDSALYLCASSLGRDNTEAFFGQGTRLTVV.

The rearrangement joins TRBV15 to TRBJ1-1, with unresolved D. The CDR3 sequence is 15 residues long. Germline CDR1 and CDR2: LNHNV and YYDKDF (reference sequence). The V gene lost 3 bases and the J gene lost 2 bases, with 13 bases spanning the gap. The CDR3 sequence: CATSRRFSQNTEAFF. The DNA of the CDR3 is TGTGCCACCAGCAGGAGATTCAGCCAAAACACTGAAGCTTTCTTT.

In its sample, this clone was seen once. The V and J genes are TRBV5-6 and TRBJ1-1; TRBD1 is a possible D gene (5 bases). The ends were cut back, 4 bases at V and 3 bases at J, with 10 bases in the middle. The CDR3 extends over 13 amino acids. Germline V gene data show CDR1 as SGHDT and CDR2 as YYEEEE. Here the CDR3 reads CASSMGLHTEAFF. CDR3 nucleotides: TGTGCCAGCAGCATGGGACTGCACACTGAAGCTTTCTTT.

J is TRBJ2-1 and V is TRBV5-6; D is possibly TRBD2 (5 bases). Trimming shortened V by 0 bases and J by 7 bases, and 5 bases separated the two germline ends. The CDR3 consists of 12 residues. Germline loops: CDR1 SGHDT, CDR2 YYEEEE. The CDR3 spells CASSLAGNEQFF. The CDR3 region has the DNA TGTGCCAGCAGCTTGGCGGGGAATGAGCAGTTCTTC.

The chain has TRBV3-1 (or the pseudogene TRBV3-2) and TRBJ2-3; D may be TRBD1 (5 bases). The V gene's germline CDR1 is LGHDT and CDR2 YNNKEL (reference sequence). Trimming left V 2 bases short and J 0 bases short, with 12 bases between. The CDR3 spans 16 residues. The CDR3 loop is CASSQHRLTSTDTQYF. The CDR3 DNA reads TGTGCCAGCAGCCAACACAGGTTAACTAGCACAGATACGCAGTATTTT.

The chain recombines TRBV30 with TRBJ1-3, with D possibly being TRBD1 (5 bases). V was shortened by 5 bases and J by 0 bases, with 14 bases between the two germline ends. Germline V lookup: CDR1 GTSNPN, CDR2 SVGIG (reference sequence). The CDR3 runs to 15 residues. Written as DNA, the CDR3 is TGTGCCTGGGGACAAGGCTCCAGCTCTGGAAACACCATATATTTT. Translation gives CAWGQGSSSGNTIYF.

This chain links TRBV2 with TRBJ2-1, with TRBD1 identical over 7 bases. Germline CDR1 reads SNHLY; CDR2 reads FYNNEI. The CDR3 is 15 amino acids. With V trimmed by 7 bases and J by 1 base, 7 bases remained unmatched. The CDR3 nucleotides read TGTGCCAGCATTGCAGGGACAGAATCCTACAATGAGCAGTTCTTC. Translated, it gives CASIAGTESYNEQFF. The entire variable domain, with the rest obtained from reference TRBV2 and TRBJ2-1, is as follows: EPEVTQTPSHQVTQMGQEVILRCVPISNHLYFYWYRQILGQKVEFLVSFYNNEISEKSEIFDDQFSVERPDGSNFTLKIRSTKLEDSAMYFCASIAGTESYNEQFFGPGTRLTVL.

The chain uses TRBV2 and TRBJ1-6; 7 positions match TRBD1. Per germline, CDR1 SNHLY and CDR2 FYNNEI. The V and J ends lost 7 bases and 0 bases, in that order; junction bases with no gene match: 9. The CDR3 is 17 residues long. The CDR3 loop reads CASTREGQRSYNSPLHF. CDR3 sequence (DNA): TGTGCCAGCACCCGTGAGGGACAGCGCTCCTATAATTCACCCCTCCACTTT.

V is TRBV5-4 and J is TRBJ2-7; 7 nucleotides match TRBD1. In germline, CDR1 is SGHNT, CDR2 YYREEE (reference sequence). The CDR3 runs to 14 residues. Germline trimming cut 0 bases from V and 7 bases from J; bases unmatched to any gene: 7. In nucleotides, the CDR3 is TGTGCCAGCAGCTTGGTCGACAGGGTGAATGAGCAGTACTTC. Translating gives CASSLVDRVNEQYF.

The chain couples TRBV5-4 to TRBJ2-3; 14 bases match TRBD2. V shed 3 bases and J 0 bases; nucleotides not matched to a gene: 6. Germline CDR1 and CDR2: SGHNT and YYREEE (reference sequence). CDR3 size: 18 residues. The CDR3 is CASSSPGLAGVSTDTQYF. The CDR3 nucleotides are TGTGCCAGCAGCTCCCCGGGACTAGCGGGGGTTAGCACAGATACGCAGTATTTT.

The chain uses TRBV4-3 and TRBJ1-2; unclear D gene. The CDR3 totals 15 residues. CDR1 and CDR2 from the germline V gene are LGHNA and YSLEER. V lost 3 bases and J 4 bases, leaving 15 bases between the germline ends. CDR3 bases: TGCGCCAGCAGCCATAGGACGGTTGGCAGCTATGGCTACACCTTC. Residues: CASSHRTVGSYGYTF.

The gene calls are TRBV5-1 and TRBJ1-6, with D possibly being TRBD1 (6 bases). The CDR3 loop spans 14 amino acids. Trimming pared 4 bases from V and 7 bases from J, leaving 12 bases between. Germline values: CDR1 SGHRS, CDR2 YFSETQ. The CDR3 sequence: CASSLRTENSPLHF. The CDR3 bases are TGCGCCAGCAGCCTCCGGACAGAAAATTCACCCCTCCACTTT.

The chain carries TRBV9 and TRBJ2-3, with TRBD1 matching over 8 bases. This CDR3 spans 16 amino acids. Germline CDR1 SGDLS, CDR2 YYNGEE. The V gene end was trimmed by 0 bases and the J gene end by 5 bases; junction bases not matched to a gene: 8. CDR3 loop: CASSVVGAGGIDTQYF. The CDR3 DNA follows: TGTGCCAGCAGCGTAGTGGGGGCAGGGGGCATAGATACGCAGTATTTT.

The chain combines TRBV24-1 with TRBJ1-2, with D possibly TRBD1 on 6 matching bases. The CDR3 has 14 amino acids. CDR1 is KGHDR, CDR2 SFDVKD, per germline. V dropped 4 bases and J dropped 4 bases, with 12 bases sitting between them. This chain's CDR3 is CATSDPGQFYGYTF. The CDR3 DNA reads TGTGCCACCAGTGACCCCGGACAGTTCTATGGCTACACCTTC.

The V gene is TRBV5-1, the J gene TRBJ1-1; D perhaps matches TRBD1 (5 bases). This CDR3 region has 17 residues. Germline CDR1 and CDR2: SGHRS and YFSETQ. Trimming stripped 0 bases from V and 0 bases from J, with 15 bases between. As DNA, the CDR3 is TGCGCCAGCAGCTTGGGACGGGGGGTCTCGGTGAACACTGAAGCTTTCTTT. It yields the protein CASSLGRGVSVNTEAFF.